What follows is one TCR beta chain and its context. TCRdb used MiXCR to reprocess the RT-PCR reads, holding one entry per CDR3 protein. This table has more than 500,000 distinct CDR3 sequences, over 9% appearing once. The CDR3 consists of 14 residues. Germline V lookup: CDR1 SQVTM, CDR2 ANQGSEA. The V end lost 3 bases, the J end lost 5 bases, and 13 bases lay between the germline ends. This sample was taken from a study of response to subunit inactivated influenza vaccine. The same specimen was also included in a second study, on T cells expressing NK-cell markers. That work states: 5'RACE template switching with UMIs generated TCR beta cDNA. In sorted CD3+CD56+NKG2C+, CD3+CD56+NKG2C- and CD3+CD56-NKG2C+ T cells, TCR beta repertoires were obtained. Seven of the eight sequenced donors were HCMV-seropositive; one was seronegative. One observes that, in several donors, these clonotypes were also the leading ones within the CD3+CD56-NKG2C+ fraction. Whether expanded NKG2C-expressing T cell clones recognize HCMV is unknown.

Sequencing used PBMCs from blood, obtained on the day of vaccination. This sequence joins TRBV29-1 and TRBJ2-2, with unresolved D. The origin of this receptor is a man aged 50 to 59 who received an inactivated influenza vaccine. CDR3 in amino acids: CSVDQRGLTGELFF. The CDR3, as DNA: TGCAGCGTTGATCAGCGAGGCTTAACCGGGGAGCTGTTTTTT.